This TCR beta chain was retrieved from a study of beta chain features in type 1 diabetes. Study-level findings and limits: Here, the possible influence of HLA type (on TCRB rearrangement) remained unresolved.

The CDR3 totals 15 residues. Germline CDR1 and CDR2: SEHNR and FQNEAQ (reference sequence). V gave up 4 bases and J gave up 6 bases; unmatched junction bases: 12. Isolated RNA was reverse transcribed in full, so expressed TCRB transcripts were sequenced. Produced via immunoSEQ multiplex PCR; TCRdb's table is partial and in-frame only. The data show 900,000 or so clones, roughly 15% seen once. In regard to this clone: The antigen remains unidentified.

The V gene is TRBV7-9, the J gene TRBJ2-7; 7 positions match TRBD2. Sequencing was done on a sample of naive CD4+ T cells from blood. This sequence was found in a woman aged 18 to 35 in good health. The CDR3 DNA reads as TGTGCCAGCAGCTATAGGGAGGGATCTCCCACCGAGCAGTACTTC. It translates to CASSYREGSPTEQYF.